This T cell receptor beta chain comes out of a study of T-cell memory formation after mild COVID-19. TCRdb reprocessed the 5' RACE reads via MiXCR and lists one record per CDR3 protein. In the table there are a few hundred thousand distinct CDR3 sequences, about a sixth of which are singletons. This clonotype was picked up a small number of times. Its antigen is currently unknown. As the CDR3 is not closed by the conserved phenylalanine or tryptophan, this likely results from a read error. The length of the CDR3 is 12 residues. CDR1 is DFQATT and CDR2 is SNEGSKA in the germline V gene (reference sequence). The V end lost 5 bases, the J end lost 2 bases, and 9 bases lay between the germline ends. General study points: Mainly in CM and EM were contracting CD4+ clones; CD8+ were in EMRA.

Source material: PBMCs or a T cell subset sorted from them (not recorded which). The chain is built from TRBV20-1 and TRBJ1-1, with D possibly TRBD1 on 5 matching bases. The clonotype comes from a young man who had mild COVID-19 (a few samples of this study predate the infection). Cell type and time point are not known. The CDR3 region has the DNA TGCAGTGCTTTGGGGCCTAACACTGAAGCTTTCTGT. Residues: CSALGPNTEAFC.